This T cell receptor beta chain was recovered during a study of human T cells and chemical hapten exposure. Study-level results: Expanded TCRs produced significantly more large CDR3 similarity clusters than controls did.

V lost 6 bases and J lost 1, with 10 bases in between. The germline gives CDR1 DFQATT, CDR2 SNEGSKA (reference sequence). The CDR3 is 12 amino acids. Specified time point: pre-sensitization, week 0. Treatment reported: therapeutic diphenylcyclopropenone sensitization with weekly scalp DPC. It was from unfractionated whole blood that total RNA was extracted. The library tagged individual cDNA molecules with unique molecular identifiers. TCRdb ran MiXCR on the RACE reads and lists one entry per CDR3 protein. The table records about 30,000 distinct CDR3 sequences, about 9.4% of them present only once. This clonotype appeared a few times. Its target is not known.

This sequence joins TRBV20-1 and TRBJ2-7; D is unclear. The TCR sequence derives from a man aged 45-65 years with alopecia areata. Some clones in this sample may be carry-over from other donors' samples. The specimen comprised whole blood, sampled in connection with sensitization to the hapten diphenylcyclopropenone (DPC). Written as DNA, the CDR3 is TGCAGTGCACTGGGTCGTTCCTACGAGCAGTACTTC. It encodes CSALGRSYEQYF.